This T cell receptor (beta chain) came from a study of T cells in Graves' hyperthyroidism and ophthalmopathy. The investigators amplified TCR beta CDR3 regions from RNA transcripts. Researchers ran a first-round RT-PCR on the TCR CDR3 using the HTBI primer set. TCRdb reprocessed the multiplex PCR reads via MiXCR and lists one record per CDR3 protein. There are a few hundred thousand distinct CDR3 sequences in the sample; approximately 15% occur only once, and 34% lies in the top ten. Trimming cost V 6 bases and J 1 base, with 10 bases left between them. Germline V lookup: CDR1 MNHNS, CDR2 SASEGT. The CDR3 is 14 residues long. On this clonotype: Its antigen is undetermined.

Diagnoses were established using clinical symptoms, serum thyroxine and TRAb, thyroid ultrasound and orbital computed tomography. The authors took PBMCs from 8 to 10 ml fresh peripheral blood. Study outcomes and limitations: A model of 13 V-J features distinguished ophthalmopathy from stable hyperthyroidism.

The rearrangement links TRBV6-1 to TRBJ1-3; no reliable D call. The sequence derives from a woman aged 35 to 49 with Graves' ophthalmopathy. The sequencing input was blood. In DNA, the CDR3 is TGTGCCAGCAGGGAGACGATGTCTGGAAACACCATATATTTT. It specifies CASRETMSGNTIYF.